This TCR beta chain was obtained from a study of CD8 T cells in Susac syndrome. Study-level results: The TCR sequencing and HLA analysis in the study involved a relatively small number of individuals, as the study acknowledged.

V shed 2 bases and J shed 6 bases, with 14 bases lying between them. CDR1 SEHNR and CDR2 FQNEAQ come from the germline V gene (reference sequence). The length of the CDR3 is 15 residues. In the case of this clonotype: Its antigen remains unidentified.

Random hexamers were used to reverse transcribe the RNA input (roughly 0.5 to 1 ug). Amplification of TCR beta CDR3 by immunoSEQ multiplex PCR spanned 54 Vbeta and 13 Jbeta. From the immunoSEQ multiplex PCR reads, TCRdb called clonotypes with MiXCR, one entry per CDR3 protein. The table has hundreds of thousands of distinct CDR3 sequences, approximately 92% seen once. The chain uses TRBV7-9 and TRBJ1-3; possible D gene TRBD1, 6 bases. The sequence was collected from a human donor with multiple sclerosis. Source material: CD4+ T cells from PBMCs. CDR3 sequence: CASSLSPDSINTIYF. CDR3 DNA sequence: TGTGCCAGCAGCTTATCTCCGGACAGCATAAACACCATATATTTT.